The next 10 T cell receptor beta chains were all read from a single sample in a study of CD8 T cells in Susac syndrome (dated by TCRdb to the late 2010s). The protocol used for the library was the immunoSEQ multiplex PCR assay. RNA was extracted with the RNeasy kit and about 0.5 to 1 ug was reverse transcribed using random hexamers. Starting from the raw public reads, TCRdb applied fastp trimming at Q25, assembled clones with MiXCR and retained in-frame beta chains. Each record represents a unique CDR3 protein, reported with the most common genes and DNA among its rows. This sample has about 140,000 distinct CDR3 sequences in its table, and approximately 95% of those were observed once. The ten largest make up 0.15% to 0.2% of the sample. Sequencing was carried out using CD8+ T cells from PBMCs. These receptors originate from a human donor with Susac syndrome.

The CDR3 sequence: CSAPTIRTAVATNEKLFF. The CDR3 region has the DNA TGCAGTGCCCCGACTATTAGGACAGCCGTTGCAACTAATGAAAAACTGTTTTTT. The V call is TRBV20-1, the J call TRBJ1-4; D perhaps matches TRBD1 (6 bases). This CDR3 spans 18 amino acids. CDR1 DFQATT and CDR2 SNEGSKA come from the germline V gene (reference sequence). The V end lost 6 bases, the J end lost 0 bases, and 23 bases lay between the germline ends.

The CDR3: CASSQGQGVYYGYTF. CDR3 in DNA: TGTGCCAGCAGCCAAGGACAGGGGGTCTACTATGGCTACACCTTC. The genes are TRBV3-1 and TRBJ1-2; TRBD1 matches at 9 bases. Germline CDR1 is LGHDT and CDR2 is YNNKEL (reference sequence). This CDR3 region has 15 residues. Germline trimming cut 1 base from V and 3 bases from J; bases unmatched to any gene: 3.

The chain joins TRBV6-5 to TRBJ2-7; TRBD1 might be the D (6 bases). The V gene's germline CDR1 is MNHEY and CDR2 SVGAGI. The CDR3 totals 15 residues. The V gene lost 5 bases and the J gene lost 6 bases, with 20 bases spanning the gap. The CDR3 DNA reads TGTGCCAGCAGTGGCCCCGGGACAACGCCTCGCGAGCAGTACTTC. Its translation is CASSGPGTTPREQYF.

V is TRBV7-6 and J is TRBJ2-1, with TRBD2 matching over 12 bases. Germline values: CDR1 SGHVS, CDR2 FNYEAQ. V was clipped by 1 base and J by 7 bases; unmatched bases: 8. The CDR3 length is 17 residues. The CDR3: CASSLGPSGRVENEQFF. For the CDR3, the DNA is TGTGCCAGCAGCTTAGGACCTAGCGGGAGGGTGGAAAATGAGCAGTTCTTC.

The chain employs TRBV28 and TRBJ2-7, with TRBD1 matching 8 bases. CDR3 size: 14 residues. V trimming: 11 bases; J trimming: 1 base; junction bases outside the gene matches: 10. CDR1 and CDR2 (germline): MDHEN, SYDVKM. CDR3 nucleotides: TGTGCCGGGCGGGATCGGGACAGGTCCTACGAGCAGTACTTC. Its protein product is CAGRDRDRSYEQYF.

The gene calls are TRBV4-1 and TRBJ2-7; 10 nucleotides line up with TRBD2. The germline V gene has CDR1 MGHRA and CDR2 YSYEKL. The V and J ends lost 2 bases and 2 bases, in that order; junction bases with no gene match: 12. This CDR3 comprises 18 residues. In DNA, the CDR3 is TGCGCCAGCAGCCAACCGAGGCTAGCGGGAGAAGGCACCTACGAGCAGTACTTC. This translates into CASSQPRLAGEGTYEQYF.

The chain links TRBV25-1 to TRBJ2-1; 9 bases line up with TRBD2. The CDR3 length is 12 residues. J was trimmed by 4 bases and V by 10 bases; bases with no gene match: 2. Germline lookup yields CDR1 MGHDK and CDR2 SYGVNS. The CDR3 spells CATSGVYNEQFF. DNA of the CDR3: TGTGCCACTAGCGGGGTATACAATGAGCAGTTCTTC.

The chain is built from TRBV24-1 and TRBJ2-7, with 12 bases aligning to TRBD2. The trim removed 3 bases at V and 7 bases at J, leaving 9 bases unmatched. The CDR3 loop spans 16 amino acids. Looked up from germline, CDR1 is KGHDR and CDR2 is SFDVKD. The CDR3 DNA follows: TGTGCCACCAGTGATCGGAGGACTAGCGGGACTCGGGAGCAGTACTTC. Protein sequence: CATSDRRTSGTREQYF.

J is TRBJ2-2 and V is TRBV9; D gene unclear. This CDR3 is built from 12 residues. Germline-derived CDR1 and CDR2 are SGDLS and YYNGEE. Trimming left V 8 bases short and J 5 bases short, with 10 bases between. The CDR3 region has the DNA TGTGCCAGTCGTCGCGGAACCGGGGAGCTGTTTTTT. Translation: CASRRGTGELFF.

The CDR3 DNA follows: TGTGCCAGCAGCGTTTCCCCGGGAGGGCCAGGTGAGCAGTTCTTC. Translation: CASSVSPGGPGEQFF. The rearrangement joins TRBV12-3 or TRBV12-4 to TRBJ2-1, with TRBD2 matching over 8 bases. Losses at the gene ends were 6 bases for V and 9 bases for J; bases not matched to a gene: 13. This CDR3 has 15 residues.